This T cell receptor (beta chain) was sequenced during a study of OX40 agonist ivuxolimab in advanced cancers. Regarding the complete study: Ivuxolimab was an agonistic, fully human IgG2 monoclonal antibody directed against OX40 (CD134), a costimulatory receptor. A male proportion of roughly 80% and a mean age of roughly 58 years, ranging from roughly 23 to 79, were recorded for the dose-escalation cohort. The point of sequencing TCRbeta in the periphery was to test whether ivuxolimab changed TCR sequence diversity and drove clonal T-cell expansion. Intravenous ivuxolimab was administered to patients every 2 weeks at six dose levels: 0.01, 0.1, 0.3, 1.5, 3 and 10 mg/kg. The paper describes the monotherapy dose-escalation part (N ≈ 52 patients) of the phase I trial of ivuxolimab. Of the roughly 53 patients in dose escalation, 19 had hepatocellular carcinoma, some 15 had melanoma, 9 had renal cell carcinoma and 9 had head and neck cancer. Partial responses occurred in three dose-escalation patients, of whom one had hepatocellular carcinoma and two had cutaneous melanoma. Patients were allowed to have had prior anti-PD-1, anti-PD-L1 or anti-CTLA-4 therapy, and about 40% of the dose-escalation patients had been treated with checkpoint inhibitors. Paper-wide results and their limitations: After ivuxolimab, expanded clones were on average more numerous among CD8+ T cells than among CD4+ T cells. In partial responders in the 0.1-3.0 mg/kg groups, normalized peripheral clonal expansion was found to be among the lowest, especially among CD8+ T cells. Low levels of normalized T-cell clonal expansion were also seen in some patients who did not respond. Clonal expansion of both CD4+ and CD8+ blood T cells was observed from baseline to week 6 at doses 0.1 to 3.0 mg/kg. Which antigens the clonally expanded peripheral T cells were specific for was not determined.

Trimming takes 1 base from V and 0 bases from J, and the germline ends sit 2 bases apart. The CDR3 runs 13 residues from the cysteine to the phenylalanine. This entry keeps only the CDR3 DNA: 39 bases, framed from base 1. From a lookup of the germline V gene (reference sequence), CDR1 and CDR2 are MNHNY and SVGAGI. For sequencing of the TCRbeta CDR3 region, genomic DNA was extracted from the sorted cells. TCRbeta CDR3 regions were sequenced using the immunoSEQ Assay. Here the immuneACCESS table is served through TCRdb, limited to in-frame sequences with V and J called. Missing clones are a known gap in these copies; in checked studies unresolved V genes cover under half, and the rest lacks a known reason. The sample table contains about 63,000 clones; only one count was recorded for roughly nine tenths of them. The ten largest clones capture approximately 0.8% of the sample. About this clone: Its specific antigen is unknown. No quality values exist for individual bases; no much larger clone is one base distant.

Patients with autoimmune disease history or receiving systemic immunosuppression were excluded from the trial. Peripheral blood for TCR sequencing was collected from all dose cohorts at baseline, on cycle 4 day 1, and on cycle 7 day 1. The samples were drawn from a first-in-human, open-label, multicenter phase I dose-escalation trial of ivuxolimab. Adults with locally advanced or metastatic head and neck squamous cell, hepatocellular, melanoma or renal cell carcinoma were enrolled in the trial. Before TCR sequencing, CD4+ T cells and CD8+ T cells from peripheral blood were sorted into separate populations.

In this chain, TRBV6-6 is recombined with TRBJ2-3; no D gene call is confident. The sample here was CD4+ or CD8+ T cells sorted from blood, taken in a trial of the OX40 agonist ivuxolimab. The source is an adult with an advanced solid tumor such as melanoma, head and neck, liver or kidney cancer. CDR3 loop: CASSYFSTDTQYF. The DNA sequence is as follows: TGTGCCAGCAGTTACTTTAGCACAGATACGCAGTATTTT.